A few counts support the clone carrying this T cell receptor beta chain. V lost 4 bases, J lost 0 bases, and 19 bases lay in between. In germline, CDR1 is SGHTS, CDR2 YDEGEE. The length of the CDR3 is 17 residues. These data come from a study of CD8+CD57+ T cells in acquired aplastic anemia. Study-level background: Sorted CD4+ plus CD8+ cells gave DNA averaging roughly 3 ug.

Patients sequenced had flow cytometry evidence of CD8+CD57+ cell expansion. CDR3 and TCR beta VDJ profiling relied on a genomic DNA template. One entry per CDR3 protein, called by TCRdb with MiXCR from the reads. The sample consists of under 250,000 distinct CDR3 sequences, around half of them appearing once. The receptor's source is a human donor with aplastic anemia. V usage is TRBV5-8 and J usage is TRBJ1-2, with D unclear. Sequencing was carried out using sorted CD4+, CD8+, or CD8+CD57+ T cells (not recorded which) from PBMCs. The CDR3 bases are TGTGCCAGCAGCCAATTTCGGGCCACTCCTTCTAACTATGGCTACACCTTC. Its protein product is CASSQFRATPSNYGYTF. The full variable domain, with the rest looked up from reference TRBV5-8 and TRBJ1-2, is EAGVTQSPTHLIKTRGQQATLRCSPISGHTSVYWYQQALGLGLQFLLWYDEGEERNRGNFPPRFSGRQFPNYSSELNVNALELEDSALYLCASSQFRATPSNYGYTFGSGTRLTVV.